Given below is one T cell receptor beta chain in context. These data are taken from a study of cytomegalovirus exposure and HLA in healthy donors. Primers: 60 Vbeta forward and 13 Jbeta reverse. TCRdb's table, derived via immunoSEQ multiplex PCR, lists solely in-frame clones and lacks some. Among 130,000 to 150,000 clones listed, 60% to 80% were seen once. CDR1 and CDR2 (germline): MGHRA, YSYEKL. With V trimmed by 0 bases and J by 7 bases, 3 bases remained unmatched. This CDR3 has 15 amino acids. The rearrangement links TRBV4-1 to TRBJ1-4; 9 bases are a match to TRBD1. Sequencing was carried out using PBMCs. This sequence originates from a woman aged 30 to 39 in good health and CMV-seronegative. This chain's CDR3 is CASSQEDRGGEKLFF. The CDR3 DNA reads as TGCGCCAGCAGCCAAGAGGACAGGGGCGGTGAAAAACTGTTTTTT.